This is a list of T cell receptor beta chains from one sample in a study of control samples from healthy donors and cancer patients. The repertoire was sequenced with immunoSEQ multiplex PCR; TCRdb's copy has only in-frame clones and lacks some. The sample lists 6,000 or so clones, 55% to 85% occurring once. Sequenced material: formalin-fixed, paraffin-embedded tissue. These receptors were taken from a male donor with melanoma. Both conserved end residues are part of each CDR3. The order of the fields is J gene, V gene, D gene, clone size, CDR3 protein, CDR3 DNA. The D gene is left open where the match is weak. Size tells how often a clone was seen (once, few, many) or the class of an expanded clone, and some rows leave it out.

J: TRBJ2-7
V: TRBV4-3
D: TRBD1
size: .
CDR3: CASSQEGTGIGEQYF
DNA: TGCGCCAGCAGCCAAGAAGGGACAGGGATTGGTGAGCAGTACTTC

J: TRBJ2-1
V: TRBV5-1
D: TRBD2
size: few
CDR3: CASSSHLTSGGNNEQFF
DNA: TGCGCCAGCAGCTCCCACCTGACTAGCGGGGGTAACAATGAGCAGTTCTTC

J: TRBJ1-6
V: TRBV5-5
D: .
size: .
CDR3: CASSYDHPGARNSPLHF
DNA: TGTGCCAGCAGCTACGACCACCCGGGGGCGAGGAATTCACCCCTCCACTTT

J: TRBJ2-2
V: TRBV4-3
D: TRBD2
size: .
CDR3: CASSQVMASGIGNTGELFF
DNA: TGCGCCAGCAGCCAAGTAATGGCTAGCGGGATAGGGAACACCGGGGAGCTGTTTTTT

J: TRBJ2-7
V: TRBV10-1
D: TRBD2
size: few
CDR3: CASGRQREVPTEQYF
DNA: TGCGCCAGCGGACGTCAGCGGGAGGTTCCCACAGAGCAGTACTTC

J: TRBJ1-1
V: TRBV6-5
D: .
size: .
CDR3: CASSYGGVTEAFF
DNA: TGTGCCAGCAGTTACGGGGGTGTCACTGAAGCTTTCTTT

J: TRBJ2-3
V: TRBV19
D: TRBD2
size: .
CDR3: CASKVGTTSTDTQYF
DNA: TGTGCCAGTAAGGTGGGGACTACAAGCACAGATACGCAGTATTTT

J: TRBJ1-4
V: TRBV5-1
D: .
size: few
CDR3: CASSLEGNEKLFF
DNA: TGCGCCAGCAGCTTGGAGGGGAATGAAAAACTGTTTTTT

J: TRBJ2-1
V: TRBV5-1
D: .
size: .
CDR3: CASSLGRGDTMKQFF
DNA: TGCGCCAGCAGCTTGGGGCGGGGTGATACAATGAAACAGTTCTTC

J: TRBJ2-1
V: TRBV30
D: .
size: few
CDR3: CAWSVILGEQFF
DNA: TGTGCCTGGAGTGTAATACTCGGGGAGCAGTTCTTC

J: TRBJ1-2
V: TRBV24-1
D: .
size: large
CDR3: CATSDLGTEASYTF
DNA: TGTGCCACCAGTGATTTGGGGACGGAGGCGAGCTACACCTTC

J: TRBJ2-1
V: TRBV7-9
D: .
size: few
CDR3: CASSLAGRMGNEQFF
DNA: TGTGCCAGCAGCTTAGCGGGAAGGATGGGCAATGAGCAGTTCTTC

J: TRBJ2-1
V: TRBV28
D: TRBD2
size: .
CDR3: CASSPRRQGWTSGNYEQFF
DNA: TGTGCCAGCAGTCCCCGGCGGCAGGGCTGGACTAGCGGTAACTATGAGCAGTTCTTC

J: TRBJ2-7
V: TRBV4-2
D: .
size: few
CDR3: CASSHGIGKYEQYF
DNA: TGTGCCAGCAGCCACGGGATAGGGAAATACGAGCAGTACTTC